This T cell receptor beta chain comes out of a study of cytomegalovirus exposure and HLA in healthy donors. Of note for this clone: The same CDR3 is also encoded by other DNA sequences in this sample.

Use of 60 Vbeta and 13 Jbeta primers characterized the PCR. The assay was immunoSEQ multiplex PCR, and TCRdb's table has in-frame clones only and misses some. This listing includes roughly 30,000 clones. Germline CDR1 reads KGHSH; CDR2 reads LQKENI. V was shortened by 4 bases and J by 3 bases, with 9 bases between the two germline ends. CDR3 length equals 14 residues. Sequenced material: PBMCs. The sequence was collected from a woman in her thirties or forties in good health and CMV-seropositive. V is TRBV18 and J is TRBJ2-2; TRBD1 is a possible D gene (6 bases). CDR3 nucleotide sequence: TGTGCCAGCTCACTGGACAGCTACACCGGGGAGCTGTTTTTT. It translates to CASSLDSYTGELFF.